This T cell receptor (beta chain) was sequenced for a study of shared clonotypes between healthy human individuals. Whole-study results and caveats: The genetic and exposure-history diversity represented was limited by few donors.

With regard to this clone: Its antigen is not known.

The trim removed 3 bases at V and 8 bases at J, leaving 4 bases unmatched. The CDR3 runs 14 residues. Per the germline V gene, CDR1 is SGHAT and CDR2 is FQNNGV. Profiling relied on immunoSEQ multiplex PCR, and the TCRdb table lists in-frame clones only, not all of them. The sample consists of about 2 million clones, 95% of them appearing once. This TCR derives from a man between 18 and 35 years old in good health. J is TRBJ1-4 and V is TRBV11-2; 9 nucleotides agree with TRBD1. The sequenced sample was naive CD4+ T cells sorted from blood. As to subset: CD45RA+ positively selected. The CDR3 sequence: CASSFGTGFEKLFF. CDR3 bases: TGTGCCAGCAGCTTCGGGACAGGGTTCGAAAAACTGTTTTTT.